This TCR beta chain is drawn from a study of vaccination effects on CD4 cells after COVID-19. This CDR3 has 14 residues. The germline gives CDR1 MNHEY, CDR2 SMNVEV (reference sequence). Trimming took 7 bases from V and 5 from J; bases not matched to a gene: 5. The repertoire was sequenced with immunoSEQ multiplex PCR; TCRdb's copy has only in-frame clones and lacks some. The sample shows about 13,000 clones, over 60% of them seen only once. CD4+ T cells specific for antigen were expanded with viral peptide pools by the ViraFEST assay before sequencing. Upon completion of under eleven days in culture, CD4+ T cells were isolated. Either the mRNA-1273 or the BNT162b2 vaccine was given to participants as two doses. In the case of this clone: Its matching antigen is unknown.

This clonotype originated in a human donor who received a COVID-19 vaccine. The chain has TRBV27 and TRBJ1-5; TRBD1 matches at 10 bases. The sample was CD4+ T cells from PBMCs cultured with SARS-CoV-2 spike peptides, taken after COVID-19 vaccination. In DNA, the CDR3 is TGTGCCAGCATGGGACAGGGGACGGATCAGCCCCAGCATTTT. Translated: CASMGQGTDQPQHF.